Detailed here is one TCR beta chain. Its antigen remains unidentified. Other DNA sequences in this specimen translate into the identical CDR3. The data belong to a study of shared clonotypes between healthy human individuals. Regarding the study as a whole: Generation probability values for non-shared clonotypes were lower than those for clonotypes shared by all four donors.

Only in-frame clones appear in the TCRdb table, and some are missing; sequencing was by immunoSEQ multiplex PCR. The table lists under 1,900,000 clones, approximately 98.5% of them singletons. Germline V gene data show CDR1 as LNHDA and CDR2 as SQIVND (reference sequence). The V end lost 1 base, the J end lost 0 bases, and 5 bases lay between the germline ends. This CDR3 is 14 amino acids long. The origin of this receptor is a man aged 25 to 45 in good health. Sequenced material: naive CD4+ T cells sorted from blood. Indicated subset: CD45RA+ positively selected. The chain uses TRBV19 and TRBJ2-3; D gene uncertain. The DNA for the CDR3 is TGTGCCAGTAGTATAGGGGCAAGCACAGATACGCAGTATTTT. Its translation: CASSIGASTDTQYF. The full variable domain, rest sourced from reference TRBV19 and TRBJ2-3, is DGGITQSPKYLFRKEGQNVTLSCEQNLNHDAMYWYRQDPGQGLRLIYYSQIVNDFQKGDIAEGYSVSREKKESFPLTVTSAQKNPTAFYLCASSIGASTDTQYFGPGTRLTVL.